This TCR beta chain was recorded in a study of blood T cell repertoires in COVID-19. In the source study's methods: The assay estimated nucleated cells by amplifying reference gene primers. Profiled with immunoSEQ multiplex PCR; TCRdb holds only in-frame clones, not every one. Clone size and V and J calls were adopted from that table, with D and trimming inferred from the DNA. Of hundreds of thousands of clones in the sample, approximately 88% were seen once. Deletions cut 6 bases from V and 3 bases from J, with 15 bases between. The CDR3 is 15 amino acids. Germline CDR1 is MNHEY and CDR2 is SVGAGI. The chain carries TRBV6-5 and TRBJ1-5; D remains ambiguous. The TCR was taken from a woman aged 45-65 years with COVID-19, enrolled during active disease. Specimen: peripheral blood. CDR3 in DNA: TGTGCCAGCAGGGACTCCCTCATCGACAATCAGCCCCAGCATTTT. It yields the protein CASRDSLIDNQPQHF.